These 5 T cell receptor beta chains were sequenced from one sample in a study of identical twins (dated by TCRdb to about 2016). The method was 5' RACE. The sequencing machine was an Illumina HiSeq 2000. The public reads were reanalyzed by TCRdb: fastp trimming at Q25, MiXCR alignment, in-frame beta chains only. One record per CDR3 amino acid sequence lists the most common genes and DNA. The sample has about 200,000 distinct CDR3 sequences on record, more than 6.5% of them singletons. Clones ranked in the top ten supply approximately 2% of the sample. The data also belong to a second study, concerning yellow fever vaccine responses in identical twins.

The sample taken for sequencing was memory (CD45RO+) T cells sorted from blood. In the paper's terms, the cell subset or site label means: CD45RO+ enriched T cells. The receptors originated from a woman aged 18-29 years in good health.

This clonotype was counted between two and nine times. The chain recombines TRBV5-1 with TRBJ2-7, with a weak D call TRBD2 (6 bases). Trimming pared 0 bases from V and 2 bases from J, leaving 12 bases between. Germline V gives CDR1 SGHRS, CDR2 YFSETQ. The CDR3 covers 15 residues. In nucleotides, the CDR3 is TGCGCCAGCAGCTTGGCGGGGCGGGGTACCTACGAGCAGTACTTC. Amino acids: CASSLAGRGTYEQYF.

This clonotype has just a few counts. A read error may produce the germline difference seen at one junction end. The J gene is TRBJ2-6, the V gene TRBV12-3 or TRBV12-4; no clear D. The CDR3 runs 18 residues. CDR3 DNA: TGTGCCTGCAGTTTATTAAGGGCAAGGTCCTCTGGGGCCAACGTCCTGACTTTC. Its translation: CACSLLRARSSGANVLTF.

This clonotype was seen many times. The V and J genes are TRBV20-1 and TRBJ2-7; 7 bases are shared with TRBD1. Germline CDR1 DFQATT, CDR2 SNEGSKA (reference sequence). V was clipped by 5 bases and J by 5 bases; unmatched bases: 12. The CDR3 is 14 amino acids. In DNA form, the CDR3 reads TGCAGTGCTCCTGGGACAGCGAAGCGAAACGAGCAGTACTTC. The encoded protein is CSAPGTAKRNEQYF.

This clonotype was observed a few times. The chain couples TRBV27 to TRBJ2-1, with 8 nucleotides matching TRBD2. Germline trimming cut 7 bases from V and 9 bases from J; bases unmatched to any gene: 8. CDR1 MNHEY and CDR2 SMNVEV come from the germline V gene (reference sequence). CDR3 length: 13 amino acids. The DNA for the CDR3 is TGTGCCAGCATTGGCGGGGGGATTGGTGAGCAGTTCTTC. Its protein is CASIGGGIGEQFF.

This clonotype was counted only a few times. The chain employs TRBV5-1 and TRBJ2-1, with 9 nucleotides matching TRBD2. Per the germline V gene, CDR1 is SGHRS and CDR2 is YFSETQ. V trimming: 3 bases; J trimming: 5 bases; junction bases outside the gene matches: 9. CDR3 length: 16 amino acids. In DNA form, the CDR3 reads TGCGCCAGCAGCTCCCAGGGACTAGCAGCCCACAATGAGCAGTTCTTC. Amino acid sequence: CASSSQGLAAHNEQFF.